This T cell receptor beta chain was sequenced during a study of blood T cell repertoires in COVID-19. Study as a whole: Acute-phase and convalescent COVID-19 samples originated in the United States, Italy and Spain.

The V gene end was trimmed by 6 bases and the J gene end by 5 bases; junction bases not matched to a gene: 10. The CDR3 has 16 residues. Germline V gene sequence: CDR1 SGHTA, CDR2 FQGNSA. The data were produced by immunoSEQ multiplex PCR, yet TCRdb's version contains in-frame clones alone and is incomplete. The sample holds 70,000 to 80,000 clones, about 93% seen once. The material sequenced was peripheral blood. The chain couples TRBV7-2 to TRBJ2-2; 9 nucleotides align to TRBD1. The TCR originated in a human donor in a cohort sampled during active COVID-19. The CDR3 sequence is CASRRGGTGMTGELFF. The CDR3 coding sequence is TGTGCCAGCAGACGCGGCGGGACAGGGATGACCGGGGAGCTGTTTTTT.